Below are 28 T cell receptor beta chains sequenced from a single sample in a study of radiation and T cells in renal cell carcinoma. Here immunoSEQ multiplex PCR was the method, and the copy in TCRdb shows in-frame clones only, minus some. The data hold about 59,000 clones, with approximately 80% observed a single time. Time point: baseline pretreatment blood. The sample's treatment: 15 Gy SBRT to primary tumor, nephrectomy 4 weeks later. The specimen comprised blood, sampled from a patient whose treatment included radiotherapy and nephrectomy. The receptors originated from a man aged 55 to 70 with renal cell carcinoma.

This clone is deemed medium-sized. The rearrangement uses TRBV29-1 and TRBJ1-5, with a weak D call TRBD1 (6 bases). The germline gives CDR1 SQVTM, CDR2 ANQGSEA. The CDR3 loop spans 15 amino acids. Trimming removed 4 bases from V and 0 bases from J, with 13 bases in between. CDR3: CSVVSGGHSNQPQHF. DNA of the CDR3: TGCAGCGTTGTGAGCGGGGGGCATAGCAATCAGCCCCAGCATTTT.

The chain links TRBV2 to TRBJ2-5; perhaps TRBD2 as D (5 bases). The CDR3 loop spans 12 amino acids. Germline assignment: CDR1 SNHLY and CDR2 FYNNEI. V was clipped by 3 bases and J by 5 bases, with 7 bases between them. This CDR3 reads CASSDRRETQYF. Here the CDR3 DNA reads TGTGCCAGCAGTGACAGGAGGGAGACCCAGTACTTC.

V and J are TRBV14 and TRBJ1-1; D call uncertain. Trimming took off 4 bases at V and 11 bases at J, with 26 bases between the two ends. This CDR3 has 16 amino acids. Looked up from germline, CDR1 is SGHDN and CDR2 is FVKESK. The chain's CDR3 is CASSPTRPYEIHRAFF. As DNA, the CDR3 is TGTGCCAGCAGCCCGACGAGGCCATACGAAATCCATCGGGCTTTCTTT. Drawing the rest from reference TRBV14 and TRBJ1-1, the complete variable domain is EAGVTQFPSHSVIEKGQTVTLRCDPISGHDNLYWYRRVMGKEIKFLLHFVKESKQDESGMPNNRFLAERTGGTYSTLKVQPAELEDSGVYFCASSPTRPYEIHRAFFGQGTRLTVV.

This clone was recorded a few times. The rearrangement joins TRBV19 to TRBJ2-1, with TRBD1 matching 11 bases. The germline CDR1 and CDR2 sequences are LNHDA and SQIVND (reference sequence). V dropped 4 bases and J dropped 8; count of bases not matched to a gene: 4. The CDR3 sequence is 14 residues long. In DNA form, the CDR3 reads TGTGCCAGTAGTAGGGACAGGGGGTTCGATGAGCAGTTCTTC. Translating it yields CASSRDRGFDEQFF.

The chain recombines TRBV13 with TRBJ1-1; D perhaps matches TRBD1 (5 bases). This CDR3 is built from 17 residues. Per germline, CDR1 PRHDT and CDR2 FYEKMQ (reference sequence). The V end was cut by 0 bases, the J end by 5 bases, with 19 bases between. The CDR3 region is CASSLGGASVGWTEAFF. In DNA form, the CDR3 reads TGTGCCAGCAGCTTAGGAGGGGCCTCGGTCGGATGGACTGAAGCTTTCTTT.

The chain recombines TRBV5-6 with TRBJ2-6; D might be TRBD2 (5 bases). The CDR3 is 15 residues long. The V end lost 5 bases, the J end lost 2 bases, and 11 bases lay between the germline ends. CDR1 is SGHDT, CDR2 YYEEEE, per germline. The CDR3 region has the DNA TGTGCCAGCAGTCTCGGGGTTACTGGGGCCAACGTCCTGACTTTC. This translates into CASSLGVTGANVLTF.

The CDR3 loop reads CATSGTGGLGGELFF. DNA for the CDR3: TGTGCCACCAGCGGCACAGGGGGCTTGGGCGGGGAGCTGTTTTTT. V is TRBV15 and J is TRBJ2-2; the match to TRBD1 covers 9 bases. V trimming: 5 bases; J trimming: 7 bases; junction bases outside the gene matches: 8. Germline lookup yields CDR1 LNHNV and CDR2 YYDKDF (reference sequence). The CDR3 length is 15 residues.

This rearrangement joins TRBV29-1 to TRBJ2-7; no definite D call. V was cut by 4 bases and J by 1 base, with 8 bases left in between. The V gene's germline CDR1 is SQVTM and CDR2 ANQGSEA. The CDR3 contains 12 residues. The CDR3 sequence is CSVGVVSYEQYF. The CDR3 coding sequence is TGCAGCGTTGGGGTGGTATCCTACGAGCAGTACTTC.

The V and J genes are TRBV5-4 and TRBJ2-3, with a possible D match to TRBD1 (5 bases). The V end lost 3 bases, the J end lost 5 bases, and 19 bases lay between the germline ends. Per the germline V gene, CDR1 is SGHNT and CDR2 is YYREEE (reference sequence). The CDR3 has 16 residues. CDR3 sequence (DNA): TGTGCCAGCAGCTCTGGTGCAGGGTATGAAGGAGATACGCAGTATTTT. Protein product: CASSSGAGYEGDTQYF. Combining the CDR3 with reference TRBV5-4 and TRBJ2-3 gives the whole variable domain ETGVTQSPTHLIKTRGQQVTLRCSSQSGHNTVSWYQQALGQGPQFIFQYYREEENGRGNFPPRFSGLQFPNYSSELNVNALELDDSALYLCASSSGAGYEGDTQYFGPGTRLTVL.

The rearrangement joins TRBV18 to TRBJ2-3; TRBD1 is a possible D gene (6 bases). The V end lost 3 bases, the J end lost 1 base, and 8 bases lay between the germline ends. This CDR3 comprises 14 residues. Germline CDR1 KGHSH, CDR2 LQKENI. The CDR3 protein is CASSPWTGTDTQYF. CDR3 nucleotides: TGTGCCAGCTCACCTTGGACAGGCACAGATACGCAGTATTTT.

CDR3 DNA: TGTGCCAGCAGTTACGCTGGGACAGGGGATAACTATGGCTACACCTTC. It specifies CASSYAGTGDNYGYTF. This chain connects TRBV6-6 to TRBJ1-2; the match to TRBD1 covers 10 bases. Germline V gene lookup returns CDR1 MNHNY and CDR2 SVGAGI (reference sequence). Trimming at V came to 2 bases and at J to 1 base, leaving 4 bases not matched to a gene. There are 16 residues in the CDR3.

The CDR3 nucleotides read TGTGCCAGCAGTGTAACGCTAGCGGGGGGGGATGAGCAGTACTTC. Encoded protein: CASSVTLAGGDEQYF. This chain joins TRBV6-1 and TRBJ2-7; 12 nucleotides agree with TRBD2. Germline V gene data show CDR1 as MNHNS and CDR2 as SASEGT. With V trimmed by 4 bases and J by 7 bases, 8 bases remained unmatched. The CDR3 runs 15 residues.

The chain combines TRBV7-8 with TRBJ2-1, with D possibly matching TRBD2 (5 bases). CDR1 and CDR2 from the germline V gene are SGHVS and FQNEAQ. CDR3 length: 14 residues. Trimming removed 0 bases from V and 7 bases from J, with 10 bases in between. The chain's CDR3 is CASSLAETINEQFF. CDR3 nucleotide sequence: TGTGCCAGCAGCTTAGCGGAGACTATTAATGAGCAGTTCTTC.

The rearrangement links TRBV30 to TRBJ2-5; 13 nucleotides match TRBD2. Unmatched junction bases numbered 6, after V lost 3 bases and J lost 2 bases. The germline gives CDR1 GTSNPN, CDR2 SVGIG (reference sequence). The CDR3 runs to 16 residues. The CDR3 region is CAWRSPLAGGQETQYF. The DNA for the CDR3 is TGTGCCTGGAGAAGTCCACTAGCGGGGGGGCAAGAGACCCAGTACTTC.

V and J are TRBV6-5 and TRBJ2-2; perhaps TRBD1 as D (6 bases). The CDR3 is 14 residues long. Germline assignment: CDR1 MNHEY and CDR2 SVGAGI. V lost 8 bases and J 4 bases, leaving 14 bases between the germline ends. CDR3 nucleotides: TGTGCCAGCCGGACAGTAGGTTCCACCGGGGAGCTGTTTTTT. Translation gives CASRTVGSTGELFF.

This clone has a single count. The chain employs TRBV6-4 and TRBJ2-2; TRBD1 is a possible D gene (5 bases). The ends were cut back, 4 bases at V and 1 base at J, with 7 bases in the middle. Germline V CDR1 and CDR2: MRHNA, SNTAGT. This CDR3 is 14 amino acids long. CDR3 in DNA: TGTGCCAGCAGTGGCGGACAGAACACCGGGGAGCTGTTTTTT. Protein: CASSGGQNTGELFF.

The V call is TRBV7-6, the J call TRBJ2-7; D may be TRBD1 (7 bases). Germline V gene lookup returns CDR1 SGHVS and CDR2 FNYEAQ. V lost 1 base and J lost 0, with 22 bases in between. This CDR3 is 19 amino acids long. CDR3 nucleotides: TGTGCCAGCAGCTTAGTAGGTCCCTGGGGGGACAGCTTCTCCTACGAGCAGTACTTC. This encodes CASSLVGPWGDSFSYEQYF.

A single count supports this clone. CDR3 sequence reads: CASSGQASTDTQYF. Written as DNA, the CDR3 is TGCGCCAGCAGTGGACAGGCAAGCACAGATACGCAGTATTTT. The gene calls are TRBV10-2 and TRBJ2-3; TRBD1 is a possible D gene (6 bases). CDR1 WSHSY and CDR2 SAAADI come from the germline V gene. V gave up 4 bases and J gave up 0 bases, with 8 bases separating them. CDR3 size: 14 residues.

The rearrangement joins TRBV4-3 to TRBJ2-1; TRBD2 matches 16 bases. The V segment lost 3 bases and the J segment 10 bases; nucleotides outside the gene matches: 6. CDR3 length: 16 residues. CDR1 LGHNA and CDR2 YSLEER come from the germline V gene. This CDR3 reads CASSHRGTSGGDEQFF. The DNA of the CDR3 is TGCGCCAGCAGCCACCGAGGGACTAGCGGGGGGGACGAGCAGTTCTTC.

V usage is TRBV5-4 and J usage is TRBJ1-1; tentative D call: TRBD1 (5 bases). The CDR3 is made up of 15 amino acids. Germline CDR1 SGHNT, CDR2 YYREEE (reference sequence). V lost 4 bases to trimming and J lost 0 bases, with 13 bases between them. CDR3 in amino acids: CASSRPGSMNTEAFF. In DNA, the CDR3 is TGTGCCAGCAGCAGACCAGGGAGCATGAACACTGAAGCTTTCTTT.

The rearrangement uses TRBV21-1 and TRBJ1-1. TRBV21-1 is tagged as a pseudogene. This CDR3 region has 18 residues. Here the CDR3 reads CAEKEGERGKKSWTEAFF. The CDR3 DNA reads TGTGCCGAAAAGGAAGGAGAGAGGGGAAAAAAATCTTGGACTGAAGCTTTCTTT.

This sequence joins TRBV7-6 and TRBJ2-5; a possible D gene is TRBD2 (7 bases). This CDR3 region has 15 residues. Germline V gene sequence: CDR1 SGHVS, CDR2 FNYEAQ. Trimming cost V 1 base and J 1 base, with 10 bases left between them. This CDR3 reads CASSLEGGTQETQYF. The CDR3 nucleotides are TGTGCCAGCAGCTTAGAGGGGGGGACCCAAGAGACCCAGTACTTC. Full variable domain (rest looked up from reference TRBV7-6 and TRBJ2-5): GAGVSQSPRYKVTKRGQDVALRCDPISGHVSLYWYRQALGQGPEFLTYFNYEAQQDKSGLPNDRFSAERPEGSISTLTIQRTEQRDSAMYRCASSLEGGTQETQYFGPGTRLLVL.

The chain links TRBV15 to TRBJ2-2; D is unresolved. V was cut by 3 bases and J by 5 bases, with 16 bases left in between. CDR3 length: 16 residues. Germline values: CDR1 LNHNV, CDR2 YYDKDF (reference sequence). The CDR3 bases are TGTGCCACCAGCAGGGTACGAATCGGAAGTACCGGGGAGCTGTTTTTT. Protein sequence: CATSRVRIGSTGELFF.

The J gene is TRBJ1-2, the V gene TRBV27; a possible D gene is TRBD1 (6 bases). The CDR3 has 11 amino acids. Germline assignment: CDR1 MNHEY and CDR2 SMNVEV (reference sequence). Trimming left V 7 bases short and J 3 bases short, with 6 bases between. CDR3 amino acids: CASKGDYGYTF. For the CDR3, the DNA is TGTGCCAGCAAGGGGGACTATGGCTACACCTTC.

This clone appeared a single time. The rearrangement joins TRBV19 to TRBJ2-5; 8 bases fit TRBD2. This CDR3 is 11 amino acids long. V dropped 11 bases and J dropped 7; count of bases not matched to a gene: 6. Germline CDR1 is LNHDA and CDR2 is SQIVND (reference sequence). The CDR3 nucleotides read TGTGCCGCGGGGGGATTCGGGACCCAGTACTTC. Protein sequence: CAAGGFGTQYF.

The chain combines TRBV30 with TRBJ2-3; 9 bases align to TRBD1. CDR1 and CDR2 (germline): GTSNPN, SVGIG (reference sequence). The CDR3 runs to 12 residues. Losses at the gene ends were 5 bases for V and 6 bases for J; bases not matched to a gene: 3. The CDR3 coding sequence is TGTGCCTGGGGACAGGGGAGGGATACGCAGTATTTT. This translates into CAWGQGRDTQYF.

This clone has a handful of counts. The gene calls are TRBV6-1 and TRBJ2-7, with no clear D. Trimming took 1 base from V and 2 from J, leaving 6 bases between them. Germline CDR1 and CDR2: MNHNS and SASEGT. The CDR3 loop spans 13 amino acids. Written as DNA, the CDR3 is TGTGCCAGCAGTGAAGATCCTACCTACGAGCAGTACGTC. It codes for CASSEDPTYEQYV.

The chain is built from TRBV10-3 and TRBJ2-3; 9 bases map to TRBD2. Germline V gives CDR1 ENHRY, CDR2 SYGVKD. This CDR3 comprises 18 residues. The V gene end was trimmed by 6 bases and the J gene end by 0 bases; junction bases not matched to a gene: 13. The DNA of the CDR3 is TGTGCCATCAGGGGGACAAGCGGGGGGCTCACTAGCACAGATACGCAGTATTTT. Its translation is CAIRGTSGGLTSTDTQYF.